The sample holds a few counts of the clone carrying this T cell receptor (beta chain). No antigen is known for it. This sample is part of a study of neurological immune-mediated disorders. Looking at the study overall: A relapsing-remitting course was seen in about 90% of the roughly 35 multiple sclerosis patients and a secondary progressive course in 3.

The study's findings and limits: None of the CDR3 amino acid sequences of expanded clones recurred across subjects, suggesting private repertoires in all groups. TCR clonal expansion peaked in HTLV-1-associated myelopathy patients and was lowest in multiple sclerosis patients.

The V gene lost 1 base and the J gene lost 4 bases, with 4 bases spanning the gap. The CDR3 runs 12 residues. Germline CDR1 is SGHRS and CDR2 is YFSETQ. The method for making cDNA was 5'RACE, and it used 10-nucleotide random UMIs. TCRdb fed the 5' RACE reads into MiXCR, producing one record per CDR3 protein. Among about 53,000 distinct CDR3 sequences listed, 3% to 4% were seen once. The clonotype was recovered from a woman in her twenties or thirties with multiple sclerosis. The sample was PBMCs. This sequence joins TRBV5-1 and TRBJ2-3, with D unclear. The DNA for the CDR3 is TGCGCCAGCAGCTTGATGCCAGATACGCAGTATTTT. This encodes CASSLMPDTQYF.